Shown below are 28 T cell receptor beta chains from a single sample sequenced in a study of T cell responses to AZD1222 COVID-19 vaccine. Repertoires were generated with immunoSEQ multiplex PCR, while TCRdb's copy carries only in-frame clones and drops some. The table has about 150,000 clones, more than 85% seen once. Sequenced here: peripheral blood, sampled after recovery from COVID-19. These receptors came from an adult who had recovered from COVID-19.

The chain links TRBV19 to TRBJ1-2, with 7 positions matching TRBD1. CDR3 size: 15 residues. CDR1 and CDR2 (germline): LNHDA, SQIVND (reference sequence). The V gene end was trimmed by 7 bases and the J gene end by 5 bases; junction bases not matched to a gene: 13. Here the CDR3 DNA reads TGTGCCAGTACCCCTGGGAGGGGGCGACTTTATGGCTACACCTTC. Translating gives CASTPGRGRLYGYTF.

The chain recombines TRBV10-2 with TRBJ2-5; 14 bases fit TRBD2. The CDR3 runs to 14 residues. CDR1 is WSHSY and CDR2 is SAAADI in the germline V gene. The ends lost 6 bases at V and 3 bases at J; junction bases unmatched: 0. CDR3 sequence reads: CASRGLAGEETQYF. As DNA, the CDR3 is TGCGCCAGCAGGGGACTAGCGGGAGAAGAGACCCAGTACTTC.

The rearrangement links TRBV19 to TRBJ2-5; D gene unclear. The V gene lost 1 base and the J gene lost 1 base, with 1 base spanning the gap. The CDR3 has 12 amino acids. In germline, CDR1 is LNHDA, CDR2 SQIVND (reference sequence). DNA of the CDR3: TGTGCCAGTAGTATAGCCCAAGAGACCCAGTACTTC. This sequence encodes CASSIAQETQYF.

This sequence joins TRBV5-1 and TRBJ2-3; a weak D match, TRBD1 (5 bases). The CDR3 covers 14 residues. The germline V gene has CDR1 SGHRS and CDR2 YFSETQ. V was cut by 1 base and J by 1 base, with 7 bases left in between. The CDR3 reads CASSLTRGTDTQYF. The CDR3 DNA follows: TGCGCCAGCAGCTTGACCAGGGGCACAGATACGCAGTATTTT.

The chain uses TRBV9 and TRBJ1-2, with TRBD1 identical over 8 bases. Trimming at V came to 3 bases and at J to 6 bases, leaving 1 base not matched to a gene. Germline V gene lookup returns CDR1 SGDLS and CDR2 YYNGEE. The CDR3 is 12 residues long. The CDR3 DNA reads TGTGCCAGCAGCGGGACAGGGAATGGCTACACCTTC. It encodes CASSGTGNGYTF.

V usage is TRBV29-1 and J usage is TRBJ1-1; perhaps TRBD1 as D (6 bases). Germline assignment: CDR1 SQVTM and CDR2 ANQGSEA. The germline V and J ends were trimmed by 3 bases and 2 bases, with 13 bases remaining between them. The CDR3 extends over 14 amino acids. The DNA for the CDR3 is TGCAGCGTTGACCACAGGGAGAGCAACACTGAAGCTTTCTTT. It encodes CSVDHRESNTEAFF.

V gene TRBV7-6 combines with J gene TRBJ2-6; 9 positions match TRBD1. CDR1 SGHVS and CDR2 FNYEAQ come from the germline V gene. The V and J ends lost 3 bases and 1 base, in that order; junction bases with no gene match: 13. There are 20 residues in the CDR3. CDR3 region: CASSFITGGGILSGANVLTF. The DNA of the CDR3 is TGTGCCAGCAGCTTTATAACAGGGGGCGGTATTTTATCTGGGGCCAACGTCCTGACTTTC.

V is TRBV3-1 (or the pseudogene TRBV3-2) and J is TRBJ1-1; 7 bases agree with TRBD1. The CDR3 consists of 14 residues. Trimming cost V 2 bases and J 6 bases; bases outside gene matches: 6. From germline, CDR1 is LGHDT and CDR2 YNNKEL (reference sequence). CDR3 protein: CASSQNRGISEAFF. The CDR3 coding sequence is TGTGCCAGCAGCCAAAACAGGGGTATCTCTGAAGCTTTCTTT.

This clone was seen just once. CDR3 loop: CASTSLGGWNTEAFF. The DNA for the CDR3 is TGTGCCAGCACGAGCCTCGGGGGTTGGAACACTGAAGCTTTCTTT. The chain uses TRBV27 and TRBJ1-1, with D perhaps matching TRBD1 (5 bases). The CDR3 sequence is 15 residues long. Germline V CDR1 and CDR2: MNHEY, SMNVEV (reference sequence). V lost 7 bases to trimming and J lost 1 base, with 16 bases between them.

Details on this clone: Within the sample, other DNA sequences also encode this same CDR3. The CDR3, as DNA: TGCGCCAGCAGCCCACCGGACAGCTACGAGCAGTACTTC. Translation gives CASSPPDSYEQYF. The chain is built from TRBV5-1 and TRBJ2-7; D is perhaps TRBD1 (6 bases). This CDR3 comprises 13 residues. Trimming pared 4 bases from V and 3 bases from J, leaving 11 bases between. Germline CDR1 and CDR2: SGHRS and YFSETQ.

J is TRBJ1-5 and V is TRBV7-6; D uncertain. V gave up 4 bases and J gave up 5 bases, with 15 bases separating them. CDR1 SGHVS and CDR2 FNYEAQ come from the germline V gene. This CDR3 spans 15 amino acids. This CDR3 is CASSSTFDSDQPQHF. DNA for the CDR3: TGTGCCAGCAGCTCCACATTCGACTCGGATCAGCCCCAGCATTTT.

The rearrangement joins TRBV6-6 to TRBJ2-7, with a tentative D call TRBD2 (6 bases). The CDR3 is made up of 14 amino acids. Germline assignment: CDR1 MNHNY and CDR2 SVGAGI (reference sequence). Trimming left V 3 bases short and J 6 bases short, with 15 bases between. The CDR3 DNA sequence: TGTGCCAGCAGTTATAGTATGGCCGGGGGCGAGCAGTACTTC. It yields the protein CASSYSMAGGEQYF.

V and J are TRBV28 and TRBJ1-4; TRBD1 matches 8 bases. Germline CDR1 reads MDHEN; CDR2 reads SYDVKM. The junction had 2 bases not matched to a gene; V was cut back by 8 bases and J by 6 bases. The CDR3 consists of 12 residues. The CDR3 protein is CASRTGYEKLFF. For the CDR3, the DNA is TGTGCCAGCCGGACAGGGTATGAAAAACTGTTTTTT.

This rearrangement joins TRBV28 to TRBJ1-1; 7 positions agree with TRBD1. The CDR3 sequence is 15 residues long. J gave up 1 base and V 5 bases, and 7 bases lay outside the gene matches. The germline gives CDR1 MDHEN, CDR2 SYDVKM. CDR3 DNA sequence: TGTGCCAGCAGTCCTCCGACAGGGAGGAACACTGAAGCTTTCTTT. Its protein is CASSPPTGRNTEAFF. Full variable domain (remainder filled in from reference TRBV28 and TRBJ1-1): DVKVTQSSRYLVKRTGEKVFLECVQDMDHENMFWYRQDPGLGLRLIYFSYDVKMKEKGDIPEGYSVSREKKERFSLILESASTNQTSMYLCASSPPTGRNTEAFFGQGTRLTVV.

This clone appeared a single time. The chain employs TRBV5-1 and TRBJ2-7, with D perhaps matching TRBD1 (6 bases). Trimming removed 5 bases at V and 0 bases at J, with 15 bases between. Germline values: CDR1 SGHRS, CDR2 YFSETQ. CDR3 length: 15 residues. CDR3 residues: CASRRGQTNSYEQYF. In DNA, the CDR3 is TGCGCCAGCAGAAGGGGACAAACCAACTCCTACGAGCAGTACTTC.

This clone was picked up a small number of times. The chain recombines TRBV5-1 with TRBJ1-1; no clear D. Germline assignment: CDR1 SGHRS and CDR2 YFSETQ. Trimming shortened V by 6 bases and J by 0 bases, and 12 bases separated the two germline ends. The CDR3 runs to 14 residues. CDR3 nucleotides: TGCGCCAGCACAGTGGGCGGTATGAACACTGAAGCTTTCTTT. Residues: CASTVGGMNTEAFF.

CDR3 loop: CASSFTGDTNEQYF. The CDR3, as DNA: TGTGCCAGCAGCTTCACAGGGGACACGAACGAGCAGTACTTC. The genes are TRBV5-6 and TRBJ2-7; 7 nucleotides line up with TRBD1. The CDR3 is made up of 14 amino acids. The germline gives CDR1 SGHDT, CDR2 YYEEEE. J gave up 5 bases and V 2 bases, and 7 bases lay outside the gene matches.

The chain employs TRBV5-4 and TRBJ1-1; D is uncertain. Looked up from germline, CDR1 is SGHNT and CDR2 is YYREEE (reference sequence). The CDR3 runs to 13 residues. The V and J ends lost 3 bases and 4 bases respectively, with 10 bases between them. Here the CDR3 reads CASSSRSSTEAFF. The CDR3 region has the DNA TGTGCCAGCAGCTCCCGCTCGAGCACTGAAGCTTTCTTT.

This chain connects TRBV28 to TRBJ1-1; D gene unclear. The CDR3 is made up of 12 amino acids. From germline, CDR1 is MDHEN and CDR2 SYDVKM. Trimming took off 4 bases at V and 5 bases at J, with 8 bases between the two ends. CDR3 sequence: CASSSPITEAFF. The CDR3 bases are TGTGCCAGCAGTTCCCCGATAACTGAAGCTTTCTTT. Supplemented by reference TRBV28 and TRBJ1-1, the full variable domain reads DVKVTQSSRYLVKRTGEKVFLECVQDMDHENMFWYRQDPGLGLRLIYFSYDVKMKEKGDIPEGYSVSREKKERFSLILESASTNQTSMYLCASSSPITEAFFGQGTRLTVV.

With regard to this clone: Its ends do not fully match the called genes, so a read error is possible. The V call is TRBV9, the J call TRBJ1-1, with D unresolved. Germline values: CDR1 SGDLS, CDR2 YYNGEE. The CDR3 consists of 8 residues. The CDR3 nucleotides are TGTGCCAGCAGCCCACGGGTGTTT. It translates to CASSPRVF.

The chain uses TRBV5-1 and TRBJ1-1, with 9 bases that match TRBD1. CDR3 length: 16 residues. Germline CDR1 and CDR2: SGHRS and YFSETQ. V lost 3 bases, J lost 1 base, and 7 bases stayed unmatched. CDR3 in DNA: TGCGCCAGCAGCTGGGCCGGACAGGGGCAGAACACTGAAGCTTTCTTT. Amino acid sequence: CASSWAGQGQNTEAFF.

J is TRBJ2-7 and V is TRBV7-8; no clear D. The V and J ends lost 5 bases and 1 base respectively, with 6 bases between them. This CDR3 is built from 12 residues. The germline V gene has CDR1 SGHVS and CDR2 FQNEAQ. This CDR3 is CASSRFSYEQYF. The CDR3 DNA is TGTGCCAGCAGCCGATTTTCCTACGAGCAGTACTTC.

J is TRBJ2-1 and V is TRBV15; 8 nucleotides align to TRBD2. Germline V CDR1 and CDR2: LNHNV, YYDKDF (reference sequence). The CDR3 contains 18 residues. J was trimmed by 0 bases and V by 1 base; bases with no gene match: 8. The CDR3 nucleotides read TGTGCCACCAGCAGAGTCGCCGGGAGGGCCGGCTCCTACAATGAGCAGTTCTTC. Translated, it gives CATSRVAGRAGSYNEQFF.

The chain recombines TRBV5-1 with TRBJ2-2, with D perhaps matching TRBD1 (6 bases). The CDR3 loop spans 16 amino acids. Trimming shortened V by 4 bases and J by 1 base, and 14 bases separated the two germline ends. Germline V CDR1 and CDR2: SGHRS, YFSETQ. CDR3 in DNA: TGCGCCAGCAGCAAGGAGGCGACAGGGAACACCGGGGAGCTGTTTTTT. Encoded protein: CASSKEATGNTGELFF.

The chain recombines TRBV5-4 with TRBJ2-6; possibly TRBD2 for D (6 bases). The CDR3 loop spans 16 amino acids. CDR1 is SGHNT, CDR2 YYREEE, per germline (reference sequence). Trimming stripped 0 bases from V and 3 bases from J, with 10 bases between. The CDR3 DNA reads TGTGCCAGCAGCTTGGAGGGACTGTATGGGGCCAACGTCCTGACTTTC. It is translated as CASSLEGLYGANVLTF.

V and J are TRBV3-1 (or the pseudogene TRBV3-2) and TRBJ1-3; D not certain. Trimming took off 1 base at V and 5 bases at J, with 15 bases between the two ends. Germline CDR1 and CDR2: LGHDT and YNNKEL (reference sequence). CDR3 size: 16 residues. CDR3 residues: CASSQVRRIGRNTIYF. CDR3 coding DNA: TGTGCCAGCAGCCAAGTCCGGCGGATCGGGCGAAACACCATATATTTT.

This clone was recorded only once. The CDR3 protein is CASSNLGRGKSGYTF. CDR3 nucleotides: TGTGCCAGCAGCAACTTGGGCAGGGGAAAGTCTGGCTACACCTTC. The chain employs TRBV7-8 and TRBJ1-2; a possible D gene is TRBD1 (6 bases). The germline V and J ends were trimmed by 5 bases and 7 bases, with 20 bases remaining between them. The CDR3 has 15 amino acids. Per germline, CDR1 SGHVS and CDR2 FQNEAQ.

CDR3 in DNA: TGTGCCAGCCTAACGAGGGGGCGAGGCGATACGCAGTATTTT. Encoded protein: CASLTRGRGDTQYF. The genes are TRBV5-4 and TRBJ2-3, with 7 bases that match TRBD1. V trimming: 7 bases; J trimming: 6 bases; junction bases outside the gene matches: 11. CDR1 is SGHNT and CDR2 is YYREEE in the germline V gene (reference sequence). The CDR3 covers 14 residues.